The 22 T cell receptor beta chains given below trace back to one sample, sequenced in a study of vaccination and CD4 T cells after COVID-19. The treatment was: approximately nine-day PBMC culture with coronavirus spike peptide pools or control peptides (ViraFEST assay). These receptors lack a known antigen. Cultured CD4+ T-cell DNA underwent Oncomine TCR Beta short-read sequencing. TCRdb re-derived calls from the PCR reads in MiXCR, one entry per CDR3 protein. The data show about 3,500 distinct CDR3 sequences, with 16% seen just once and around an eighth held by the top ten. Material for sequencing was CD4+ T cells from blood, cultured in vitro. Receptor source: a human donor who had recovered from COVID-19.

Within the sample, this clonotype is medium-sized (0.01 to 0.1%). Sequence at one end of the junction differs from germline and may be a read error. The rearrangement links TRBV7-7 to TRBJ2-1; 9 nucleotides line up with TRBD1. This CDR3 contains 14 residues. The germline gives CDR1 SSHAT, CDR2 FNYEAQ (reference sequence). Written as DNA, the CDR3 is TGTGCTAGCAGCCAAGGGACAGGGTTGGATGAGCAGTTCTTC. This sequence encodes CASSQGTGLDEQFF.

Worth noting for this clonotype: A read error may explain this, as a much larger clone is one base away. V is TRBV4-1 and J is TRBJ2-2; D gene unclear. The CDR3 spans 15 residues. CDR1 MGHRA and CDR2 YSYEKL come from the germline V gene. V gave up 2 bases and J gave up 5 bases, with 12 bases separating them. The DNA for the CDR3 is TGCGCCAGCAGCCAACGGTCCATAACTACCGGGGAGCTGTTTTTT. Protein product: CASSQRSITTGELFF.

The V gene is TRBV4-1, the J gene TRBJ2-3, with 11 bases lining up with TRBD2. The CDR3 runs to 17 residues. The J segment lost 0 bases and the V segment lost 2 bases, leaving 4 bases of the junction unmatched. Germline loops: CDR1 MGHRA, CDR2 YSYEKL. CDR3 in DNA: TGCGCCAGCAGCCAATTGGGGACTAGCGGAAGCACAGATACGCAGTATTTT. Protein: CASSQLGTSGSTDTQYF.

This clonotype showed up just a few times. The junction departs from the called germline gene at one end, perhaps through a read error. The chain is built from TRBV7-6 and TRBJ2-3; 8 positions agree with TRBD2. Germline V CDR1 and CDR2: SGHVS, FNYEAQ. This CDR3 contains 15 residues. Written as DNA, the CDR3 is TGTGCTAGCAGCTCCGGACTAGCCCGCACAGATACGCAGTATTTT. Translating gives CASSSGLARTDTQYF.

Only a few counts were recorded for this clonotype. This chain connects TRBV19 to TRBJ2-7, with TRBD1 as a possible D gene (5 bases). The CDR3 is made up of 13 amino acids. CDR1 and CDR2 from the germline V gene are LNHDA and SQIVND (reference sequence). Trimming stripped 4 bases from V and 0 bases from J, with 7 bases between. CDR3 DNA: TGTGCCAGTAGTAAACAGGACTCCTACGAGCAGTACTTC. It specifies CASSKQDSYEQYF.

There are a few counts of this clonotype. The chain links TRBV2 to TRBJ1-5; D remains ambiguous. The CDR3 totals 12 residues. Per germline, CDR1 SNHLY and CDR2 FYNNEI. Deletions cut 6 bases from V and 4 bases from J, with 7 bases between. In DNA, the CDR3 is TGTGCCAGCAGGTCCGCGAATCAGCCCCAGCATTTT. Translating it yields CASRSANQPQHF.

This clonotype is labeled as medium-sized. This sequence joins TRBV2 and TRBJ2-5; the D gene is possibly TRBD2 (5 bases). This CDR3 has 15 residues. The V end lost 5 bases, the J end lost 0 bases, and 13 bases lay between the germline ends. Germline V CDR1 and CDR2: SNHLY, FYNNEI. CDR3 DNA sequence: TGTGCCAGCAGTTGGGCCCCGGGGTACCAAGAGACCCAGTACTTC. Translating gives CASSWAPGYQETQYF.

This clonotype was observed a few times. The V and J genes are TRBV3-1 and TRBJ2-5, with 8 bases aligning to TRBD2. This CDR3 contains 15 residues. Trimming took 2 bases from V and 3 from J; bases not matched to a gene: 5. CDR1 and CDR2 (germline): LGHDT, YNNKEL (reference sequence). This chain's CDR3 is CASSQQRGLKETQYF. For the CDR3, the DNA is TGTGCCAGCAGCCAACAGCGGGGGCTCAAAGAGACCCAGTACTTC.

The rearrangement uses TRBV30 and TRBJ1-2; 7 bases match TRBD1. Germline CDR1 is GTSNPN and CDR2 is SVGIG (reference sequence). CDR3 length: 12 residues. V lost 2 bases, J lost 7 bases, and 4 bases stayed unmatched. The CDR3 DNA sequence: TGTGCCTGGAGTCCAGGGGGACCTGGCTACACCTTC. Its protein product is CAWSPGGPGYTF.

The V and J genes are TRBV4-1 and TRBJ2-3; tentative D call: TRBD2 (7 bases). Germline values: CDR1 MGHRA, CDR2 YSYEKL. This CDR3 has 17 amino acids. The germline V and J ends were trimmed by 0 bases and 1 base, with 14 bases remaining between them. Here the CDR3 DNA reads TGCGCCAGCAGCCAAGATTACGGGGGGCACCGCACAGATACGCAGTATTTT. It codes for CASSQDYGGHRTDTQYF.

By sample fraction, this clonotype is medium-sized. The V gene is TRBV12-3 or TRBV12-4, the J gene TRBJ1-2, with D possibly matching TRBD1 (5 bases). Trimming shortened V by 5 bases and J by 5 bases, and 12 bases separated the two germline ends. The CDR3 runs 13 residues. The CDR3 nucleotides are TGTGCCAGCAGTCCGGGACCGTGGTATGGCTACACCTTC. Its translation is CASSPGPWYGYTF.

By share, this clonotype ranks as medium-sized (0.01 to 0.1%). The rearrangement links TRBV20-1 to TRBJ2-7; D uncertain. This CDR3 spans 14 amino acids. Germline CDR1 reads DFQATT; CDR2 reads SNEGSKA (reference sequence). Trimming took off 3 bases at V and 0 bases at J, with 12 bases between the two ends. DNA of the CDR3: TGCAGTGCTAGCCCCCCTAGGGACTCCTACGAGCAGTACTTC. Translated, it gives CSASPPRDSYEQYF.

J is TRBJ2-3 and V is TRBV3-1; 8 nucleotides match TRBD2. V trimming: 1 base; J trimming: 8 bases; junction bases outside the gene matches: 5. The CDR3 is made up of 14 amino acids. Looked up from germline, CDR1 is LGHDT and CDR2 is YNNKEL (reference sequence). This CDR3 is CASSQAGGRGTQYF. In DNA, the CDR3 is TGTGCCAGCAGCCAAGCGGGGGGGCGGGGTACGCAGTATTTT.

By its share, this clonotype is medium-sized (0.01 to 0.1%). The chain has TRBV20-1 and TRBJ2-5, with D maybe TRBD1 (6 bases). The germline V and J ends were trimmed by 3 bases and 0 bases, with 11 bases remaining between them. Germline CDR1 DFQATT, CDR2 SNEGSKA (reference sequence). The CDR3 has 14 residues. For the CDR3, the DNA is TGCAGTGCTAGGGGGGCAGGGGACCAAGAGACCCAGTACTTC. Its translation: CSARGAGDQETQYF.

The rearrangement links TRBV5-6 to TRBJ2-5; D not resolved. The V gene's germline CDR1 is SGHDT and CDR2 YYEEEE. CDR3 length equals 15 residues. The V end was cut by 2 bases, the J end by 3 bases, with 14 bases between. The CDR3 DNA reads TGTGCCAGCAGCTTTATAGAATCGAGTGAAGAGACCCAGTACTTC. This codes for CASSFIESSEETQYF.

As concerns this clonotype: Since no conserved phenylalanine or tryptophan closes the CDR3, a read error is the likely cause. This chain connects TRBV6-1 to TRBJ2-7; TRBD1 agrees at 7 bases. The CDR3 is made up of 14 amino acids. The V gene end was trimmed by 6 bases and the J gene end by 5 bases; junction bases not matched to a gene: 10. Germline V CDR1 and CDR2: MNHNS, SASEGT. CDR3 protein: CASRTGVASNEQYS. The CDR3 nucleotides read TGTGCCAGCAGAACAGGGGTGGCGTCCAACGAGCAGTACTCC.

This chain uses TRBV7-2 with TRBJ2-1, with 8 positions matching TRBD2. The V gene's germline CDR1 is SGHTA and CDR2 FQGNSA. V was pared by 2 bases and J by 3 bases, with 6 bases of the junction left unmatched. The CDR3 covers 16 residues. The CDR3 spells CASSLFTGGIYNEQFF. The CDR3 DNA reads TGTGCCAGCAGCTTATTTACGGGGGGGATCTACAATGAGCAGTTCTTC.

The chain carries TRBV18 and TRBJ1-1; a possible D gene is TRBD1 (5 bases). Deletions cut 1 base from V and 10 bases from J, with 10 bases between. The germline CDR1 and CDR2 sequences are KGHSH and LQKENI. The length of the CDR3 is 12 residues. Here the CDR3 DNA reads TGTGCCAGCTCACCACTGACTGGGGGAGCTTTCTTT. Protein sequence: CASSPLTGGAFF. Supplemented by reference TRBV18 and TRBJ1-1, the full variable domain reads NAGVMQNPRHLVRRRGQEARLRCSPMKGHSHVYWYRQLPEEGLKFMVYLQKENIIDESGMPKERFSAEFPKEGPSILRIQQVVRGDSAAYFCASSPLTGGAFFGQGTRLTVV.

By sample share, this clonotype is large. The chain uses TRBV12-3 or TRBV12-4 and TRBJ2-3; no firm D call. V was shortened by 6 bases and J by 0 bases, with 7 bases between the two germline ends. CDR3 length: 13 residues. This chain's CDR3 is CASSATSTDTQYF. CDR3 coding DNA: TGTGCCAGCAGCGCTACTAGCACAGATACGCAGTATTTT.

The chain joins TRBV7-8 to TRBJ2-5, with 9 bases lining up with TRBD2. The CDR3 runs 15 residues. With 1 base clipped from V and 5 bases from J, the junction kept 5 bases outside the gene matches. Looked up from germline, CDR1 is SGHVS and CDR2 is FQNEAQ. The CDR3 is CASSLVGGGAETQYF. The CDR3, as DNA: TGTGCCAGCAGCTTAGTCGGCGGGGGGGCGGAGACCCAGTACTTC.

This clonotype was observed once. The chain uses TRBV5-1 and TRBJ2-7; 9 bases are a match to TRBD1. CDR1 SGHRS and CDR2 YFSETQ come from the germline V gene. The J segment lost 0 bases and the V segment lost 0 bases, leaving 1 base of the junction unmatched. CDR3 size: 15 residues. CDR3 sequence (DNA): TGCGCCAGCAGCTTGGGGGACAGGGACTCCTACGAGCAGTACTTC. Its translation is CASSLGDRDSYEQYF.

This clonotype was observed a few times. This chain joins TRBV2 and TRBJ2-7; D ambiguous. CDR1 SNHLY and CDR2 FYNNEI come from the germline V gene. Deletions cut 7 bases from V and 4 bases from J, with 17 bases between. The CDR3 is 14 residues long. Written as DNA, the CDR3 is TGTGCCAGCAATTCGTTAGGGTCCGAGTACGAGCAGTACTTC. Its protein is CASNSLGSEYEQYF.